These 19 T cell receptor beta chains were all obtained from the same sample, sequenced in a study of vaccination and CD4 T cells after COVID-19. Cultured CD4+ T cell DNA underwent sequencing with the Oncomine TCR Beta short-read assay. TCRdb fed the PCR reads into MiXCR, producing one record per CDR3 protein. Of about 20,000 distinct CDR3 sequences in the sample, 35% to 45% were seen once. No antigen has been identified for these receptors. Stated treatment: 10-day PBMC culture with coronavirus spike peptide pools or control peptides (ViraFEST assay). Sequencing was performed on CD4+ T cells from blood, cultured in vitro, taken before SARS-CoV-2 vaccination. These TCRs come from a human donor who received a COVID-19 vaccine.

The chain uses TRBV20-1 and TRBJ1-1, with 8 bases matching TRBD1. Germline CDR1 and CDR2: DFQATT and SNEGSKA (reference sequence). Trimming took 2 bases from V and 6 from J; bases not matched to a gene: 8. The CDR3 has 14 residues. CDR3 DNA sequence: TGCAGTGCTAGATCCCGGACAGGGATCGCTGAAGCTTTCTTT. It encodes CSARSRTGIAEAFF.

This clonotype came up a few times. The J gene is TRBJ1-4, the V gene TRBV20-1, with D unresolved. The V end was cut by 0 bases, the J end by 6 bases, with 11 bases between. The germline CDR1 and CDR2 sequences are DFQATT and SNEGSKA (reference sequence). CDR3 length equals 14 residues. For the CDR3, the DNA is TGCAGTGCTAGAGATGCGACCAGTGATGAAAAACTGTTTTTT. It yields the protein CSARDATSDEKLFF.

This clonotype was detected a few times. The chain joins TRBV20-1 to TRBJ2-5, with TRBD2 matching 16 bases. The V and J ends lost 5 bases and 4 bases, in that order; junction bases with no gene match: 7. CDR3 length: 16 residues. In germline, CDR1 is DFQATT, CDR2 SNEGSKA (reference sequence). CDR3 DNA sequence: TGCAGTGCTGAGGGGACTAGCGGGGGGGTAGGAGAGACCCAGTACTTC. This codes for CSAEGTSGGVGETQYF.

The gene calls are TRBV6-2 or TRBV6-3 and TRBJ2-5; D not resolved. CDR3 length: 15 residues. Germline V gene lookup returns CDR1 MNHEY and CDR2 SVGEGT. V was pared by 6 bases and J by 0 bases, with 14 bases between. CDR3 residues: CASSSMLDHQETQYF. In DNA form, the CDR3 reads TGTGCCAGCAGCTCTATGTTGGACCACCAAGAGACCCAGTACTTC.

This clonotype was recorded a few times. The chain has TRBV27 and TRBJ2-3; D not certain. Deletions cut 2 bases from V and 6 bases from J, with 12 bases between. Germline loops: CDR1 MNHEY, CDR2 SMNVEV (reference sequence). There are 14 residues in the CDR3. CDR3 coding DNA: TGTGCCAGCAGTTTAAATAGTCCGGGTGATACGCAGTATTTT. This sequence encodes CASSLNSPGDTQYF.

The rearrangement joins TRBV10-1 to TRBJ1-5, with 7 positions matching TRBD1. In germline, CDR1 is WNHNN, CDR2 SYGVQD (reference sequence). The CDR3 covers 16 residues. V lost 3 bases to trimming and J lost 6 bases; unmatched junction nucleotides: 11. CDR3: CASSEARGEGGQPQHF. Written as DNA, the CDR3 is TGCGCCAGCAGTGAAGCCAGGGGGGAAGGCGGTCAGCCCCAGCATTTT.

A few counts support this clonotype. The chain employs TRBV20-1 and TRBJ1-2; 11 bases agree with TRBD1. Germline V gene data show CDR1 as DFQATT and CDR2 as SNEGSKA (reference sequence). V lost 6 bases to trimming and J lost 8 bases; unmatched junction nucleotides: 8. CDR3 size: 13 residues. The CDR3 coding sequence is TGCAGTGCCGCGAGGGGGACAGGGGGAGGCTACACCTTC. Its protein is CSAARGTGGGYTF.

This clonotype was observed a handful of times. The V gene is TRBV10-3, the J gene TRBJ1-2, with TRBD1 as a possible D gene (5 bases). The CDR3 consists of 12 residues. In germline, CDR1 is ENHRY, CDR2 SYGVKD. V lost 7 bases and J lost 8, with 14 bases in between. In nucleotides, the CDR3 is TGTGCCATCACCGAGGGAGGGGTGGGCTACACCTTC. Protein: CAITEGGVGYTF.

V and J are TRBV20-1 and TRBJ1-2; D gene ambiguous. In germline, CDR1 is DFQATT, CDR2 SNEGSKA (reference sequence). The CDR3 sequence is 15 residues long. V lost 0 bases, J lost 0 bases, and 11 bases lay in between. In DNA, the CDR3 is TGCAGTGCTAGAGATCTGGCCGGAGCTAACTATGGCTACACCTTC. Translated, it gives CSARDLAGANYGYTF.

Turning to this clonotype: At one end the junction does not follow the germline gene, possibly because of a read error. The chain has TRBV2 and TRBJ2-3; either TRBD1 or TRBD2 may fit D (6 bases each). Germline values: CDR1 SNHLY, CDR2 FYNNEI. This CDR3 has 18 residues. CDR3 bases: TGTGCCAGCAGCCGAACTGGGGTTCGGGGGCACTCCACAGATATGCAGTATTTT. Translating gives CASSRTGVRGHSTDMQYF.

The chain uses TRBV7-8 and TRBJ2-3, with TRBD2 as a possible D gene (6 bases). Germline loops: CDR1 SGHVS, CDR2 FQNEAQ. The CDR3 runs 13 residues. V lost 1 base, J lost 11 bases, and 13 bases lay in between. This CDR3 reads CASSLVGLGGQYF. The CDR3 DNA reads as TGTGCCAGCAGCTTAGTGGGACTGGGGGGGCAGTATTTT.

This chain links TRBV19 with TRBJ1-2, with unresolved D. Trimming stripped 5 bases from V and 8 bases from J, with 15 bases between. CDR3 size: 13 residues. CDR1 is LNHDA, CDR2 SQIVND, per germline (reference sequence). The DNA for the CDR3 is TGTGCCAGTAGTCCGAGTGACATGGCGGGCTACACCTTC. Translation: CASSPSDMAGYTF.

This clonotype has only a few counts. V usage is TRBV7-3 and J usage is TRBJ2-1; TRBD2 agrees at 12 bases. The CDR3 covers 18 residues. The V segment lost 0 bases and the J segment 7 bases; nucleotides outside the gene matches: 10. Germline V CDR1 and CDR2: SGHTA, FQGTGA. CDR3 amino acids: CASSLTNDLAGGLNEQFF. The CDR3 bases are TGTGCCAGCAGCTTAACTAATGACCTAGCGGGGGGGTTAAATGAGCAGTTCTTC.

This rearrangement joins TRBV7-3 to TRBJ1-1, with no clear D. Looked up from germline, CDR1 is SGHTA and CDR2 is FQGTGA. V was shortened by 3 bases and J by 0 bases, with 8 bases between the two germline ends. CDR3 length equals 14 residues. The CDR3: CASSFAGMNTEAFF. The CDR3 nucleotides read TGTGCCAGCAGCTTCGCAGGCATGAACACTGAAGCTTTCTTT.

The rearrangement joins TRBV11-3 to TRBJ2-3; 7 nucleotides agree with TRBD2. The V segment lost 5 bases and the J segment 0 bases; nucleotides outside the gene matches: 11. The germline gives CDR1 SGHNT, CDR2 YENEEA. The CDR3 contains 17 residues. The CDR3 DNA reads TGTGCCAGCAGCCAAGGGTGGAGCGGGGCAAGCACAGATACGCAGTATTTT. Its protein is CASSQGWSGASTDTQYF.

The chain uses TRBV7-2 and TRBJ2-3, with TRBD2 matching 9 bases. Per the germline V gene, CDR1 is SGHTA and CDR2 is FQGNSA. With 1 base clipped from V and 5 bases from J, the junction kept 7 bases outside the gene matches. CDR3 length: 16 residues. The chain's CDR3 is CASSLVLSGGVDTQYF. Here the CDR3 DNA reads TGTGCCAGCAGCTTAGTTCTTAGCGGGGGCGTAGATACGCAGTATTTT.

The chain combines TRBV6-5 with TRBJ2-3; a weak D match, TRBD1 (6 bases). This CDR3 has 14 residues. V lost 0 bases, J lost 4 bases, and 8 bases lay in between. Germline V gene data show CDR1 as MNHEY and CDR2 as SVGAGI. CDR3: CASSYSHRADTQYF. The DNA for the CDR3 is TGTGCCAGCAGTTACTCCCACAGGGCAGATACGCAGTATTTT.

This clonotype turned up a few times. The chain has TRBV6-5 and TRBJ2-3; 12 bases fit TRBD2. With 2 bases clipped from V and 5 bases from J, the junction kept 8 bases outside the gene matches. The CDR3 runs 17 residues. Germline-derived CDR1 and CDR2 are MNHEY and SVGAGI. DNA for the CDR3: TGTGCCAGCAGTTACACCCCCGGACTAGCGGGGAAAGATACGCAGTATTTT. It specifies CASSYTPGLAGKDTQYF.

The chain links TRBV6-2 or TRBV6-3 to TRBJ2-1, with 10 bases identical to TRBD2. Germline CDR1 and CDR2: MNHEY and SVGEGT. This CDR3 is built from 14 residues. Trimming removed 8 bases from V and 8 bases from J; junction bases left unmatched: 9. The DNA of the CDR3 is TGTGCCAGCGTAGCGGGGGGTTTTACAGATGAGCAGTTCTTC. Its protein is CASVAGGFTDEQFF.